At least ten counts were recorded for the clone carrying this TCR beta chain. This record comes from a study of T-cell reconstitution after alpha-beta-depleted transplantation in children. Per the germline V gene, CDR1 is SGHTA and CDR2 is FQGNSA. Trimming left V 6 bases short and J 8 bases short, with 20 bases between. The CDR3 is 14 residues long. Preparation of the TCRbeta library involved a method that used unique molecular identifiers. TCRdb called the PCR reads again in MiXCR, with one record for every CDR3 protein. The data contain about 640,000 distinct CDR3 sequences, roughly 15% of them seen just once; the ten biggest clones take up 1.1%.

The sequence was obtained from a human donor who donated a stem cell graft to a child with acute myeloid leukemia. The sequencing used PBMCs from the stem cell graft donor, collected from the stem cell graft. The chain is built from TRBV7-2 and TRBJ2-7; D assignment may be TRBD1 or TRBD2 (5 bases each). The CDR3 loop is CASRLRRGEIKQYF. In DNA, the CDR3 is TGTGCCAGCAGACTCCGGAGAGGGGAAATCAAGCAGTACTTC.